One sample yielded the 29 T cell receptor beta chains listed below, sequenced in a study of T cells in narcolepsy. Generated by immunoSEQ multiplex PCR, the TCRdb table keeps only in-frame clones and is missing some. The sample shows about 32,000 clones, around 75% of them seen only once. The specimen sequenced was CD45RA- memory CD4+ T cells from PBMCs. These receptors originate from a human donor with narcolepsy.

The chain has TRBV30 and TRBJ1-1; 7 bases map to TRBD1. Trimming took 0 bases from V and 3 from J; bases not matched to a gene: 4. The length of the CDR3 is 14 residues. Per the germline V gene, CDR1 is GTSNPN and CDR2 is SVGIG (reference sequence). The CDR3 loop reads CAWSVDRAYTEAFF. The CDR3, as DNA: TGTGCCTGGAGTGTTGACAGGGCGTACACTGAAGCTTTCTTT.

The chain uses TRBV11-2 and TRBJ1-3; the D is unclear. V dropped 5 bases and J dropped 0 bases, with 11 bases sitting between them. CDR1 and CDR2 from the germline V gene are SGHAT and FQNNGV. The CDR3 length is 15 residues. CDR3 amino acids: CASSPPGVSGNTIYF. The CDR3 bases are TGTGCCAGCAGCCCCCCCGGGGTCTCTGGAAACACCATATATTTT.

V gene TRBV29-1 combines with J gene TRBJ1-2, with D unresolved. Germline V gene sequence: CDR1 SQVTM, CDR2 ANQGSEA. The V end lost 3 bases, the J end lost 2 bases, and 1 base lay between the germline ends. This CDR3 comprises 10 residues. The CDR3 is CSVDNYGYTF. The CDR3 DNA follows: TGCAGCGTTGACAACTATGGCTACACCTTC.

The rearrangement joins TRBV10-2 to TRBJ1-2, with TRBD1 as a possible D gene (6 bases). Germline V gene sequence: CDR1 WSHSY, CDR2 SAAADI. Trimming cost V 8 bases and J 1 base, with 11 bases left between them. This CDR3 spans 13 amino acids. The CDR3 region is CASGGRRNYGYTF. Written as DNA, the CDR3 is TGCGCCAGCGGGGGCAGGCGTAACTATGGCTACACCTTC.

The gene calls are TRBV20-1 and TRBJ1-1, with D uncertain. V lost 5 bases to trimming and J lost 5 bases, with 9 bases between them. This CDR3 is 11 amino acids long. The germline gives CDR1 DFQATT, CDR2 SNEGSKA (reference sequence). The chain's CDR3 is CSAPLRTEAFF. For the CDR3, the DNA is TGCAGTGCTCCTTTAAGAACTGAAGCTTTCTTT.

V usage is TRBV15 and J usage is TRBJ2-2; possibly TRBD2 for D (5 bases). This CDR3 is 15 amino acids long. V shed 6 bases and J shed 0 bases, with 11 bases lying between them. Germline V gene data show CDR1 as LNHNV and CDR2 as YYDKDF (reference sequence). DNA of the CDR3: TGTGCCACCAGGAAAAGCGGAGCGAACACCGGGGAGCTGTTTTTT. It encodes CATRKSGANTGELFF.

There are a few counts of this clone. The chain has TRBV7-6 and TRBJ2-7, with D perhaps matching TRBD1 (5 bases). The CDR3 extends over 15 amino acids. Trimming stripped 5 bases from V and 3 bases from J, with 17 bases between. The germline CDR1 and CDR2 sequences are SGHVS and FNYEAQ. The CDR3 region is CASSPRIVQGYEQYF. Written as DNA, the CDR3 is TGTGCCAGCAGCCCTAGAATTGTCCAGGGCTACGAGCAGTACTTC.

The chain uses TRBV7-2 and TRBJ2-1, with 10 bases identical to TRBD2. Germline V lookup: CDR1 SGHTA, CDR2 FQGNSA. V gave up 5 bases and J gave up 7 bases; unmatched junction bases: 8. The CDR3 consists of 15 residues. The CDR3 DNA reads as TGTGCCAGCAGCCTCGCTAGCGGGAGATCGAATGAGCAGTTCTTC. As protein: CASSLASGRSNEQFF.

J is TRBJ1-2 and V is TRBV11-2; D remains ambiguous. This CDR3 has 14 residues. V lost 0 bases and J 4 bases, leaving 9 bases between the germline ends. Germline-derived CDR1 and CDR2 are SGHAT and FQNNGV. The CDR3 DNA is TGTGCCAGCAGCTTAGAGCCCAGTCTCTATGGCTACACCTTC. Translating it yields CASSLEPSLYGYTF. Based on the CDR3 plus reference TRBV11-2 and TRBJ1-2, the full variable domain is EAGVAQSPRYKIIEKRQSVAFWCNPISGHATLYWYQQILGQGPKLLIQFQNNGVVDDSQLPKDRFSAERLKGVDSTLKIQPAKLEDSAVYLCASSLEPSLYGYTFGSGTRLTVV.

This chain connects TRBV9 to TRBJ1-2, with TRBD1 as a possible D gene (5 bases). V shed 4 bases and J shed 8 bases, with 12 bases lying between them. CDR3 length: 12 amino acids. CDR1 and CDR2 (germline): SGDLS, YYNGEE. CDR3 nucleotide sequence: TGTGCCAGCAGCCTCGACAGAGGGGGCTACACCTTC. Protein product: CASSLDRGGYTF.

The rearrangement uses TRBV6-5 and TRBJ1-6, with D hard to call. V was pared by 0 bases and J by 7 bases, with 10 bases between. The CDR3 runs 15 residues. Per germline, CDR1 MNHEY and CDR2 SVGAGI. The CDR3 is CASSYSDGVNSPLHF. In DNA form, the CDR3 reads TGTGCCAGCAGTTACTCCGACGGTGTAAATTCACCCCTCCACTTT.

The chain recombines TRBV7-6 with TRBJ2-7, with D perhaps TRBD1 or TRBD2 (5 bases each). CDR1 is SGHVS and CDR2 is FNYEAQ in the germline V gene. Trimming pared 3 bases from V and 5 bases from J, leaving 20 bases between. The length of the CDR3 is 16 residues. The DNA for the CDR3 is TGTGCCAGCAGCTTTCGATTCAGGGAGAGAAAGGACGAGCAGTACTTC. The encoded protein is CASSFRFRERKDEQYF.

The rearrangement uses TRBV11-3 and TRBJ1-4, with D unclear. The CDR3 consists of 16 residues. Germline CDR1 reads SGHNT; CDR2 reads YENEEA. Trimming left V 5 bases short and J 4 bases short, with 17 bases between. CDR3: CASSPRGGRGNEKLFF. The CDR3 DNA reads TGTGCCAGCAGCCCCCGTGGCGGTAGAGGTAATGAAAAACTGTTTTTT.

The V gene is TRBV7-2, the J gene TRBJ1-1, with 7 bases matching TRBD1. The CDR3 spans 18 residues. The ends lost 5 bases at V and 7 bases at J; junction bases unmatched: 22. Looked up from germline, CDR1 is SGHTA and CDR2 is FQGNSA. CDR3 region: CASSPTTVGRGHFLEAFF. CDR3 nucleotides: TGTGCCAGCAGCCCAACGACAGTAGGAAGGGGGCACTTCCTTGAAGCTTTCTTT.

This chain connects TRBV11-2 to TRBJ2-7; the D is unclear. Looked up from germline, CDR1 is SGHAT and CDR2 is FQNNGV. CDR3 size: 14 residues. V was shortened by 4 bases and J by 2 bases, with 12 bases between the two germline ends. The CDR3: CASSSDGIAYEQYF. CDR3 nucleotides: TGTGCCAGCAGCTCTGACGGTATCGCCTACGAGCAGTACTTC.

V and J are TRBV15 and TRBJ2-7; a weak D match, TRBD1 (6 bases). The CDR3 runs 15 residues. Germline CDR1 reads LNHNV; CDR2 reads YYDKDF (reference sequence). Trimming removed 1 base from V and 2 bases from J, with 12 bases in between. The CDR3 DNA follows: TGTGCCACCAGCAGAGCAGGGGTATGGCCCTACGAGCAGTACTTC. Amino acid sequence: CATSRAGVWPYEQYF.

This chain uses TRBV28 with TRBJ2-1; 13 bases fit TRBD2. This CDR3 has 16 residues. J was trimmed by 7 bases and V by 4 bases; bases with no gene match: 7. Germline CDR1 reads MDHEN; CDR2 reads SYDVKM. CDR3 sequence (DNA): TGTGCCAGCAGTTCCATAGGACTAGCGGGAGTGAATGAGCAGTTCTTC. As protein: CASSSIGLAGVNEQFF.

This clone was observed a few times. This sample includes further DNA sequences coding for the same CDR3. V gene TRBV30 combines with J gene TRBJ2-2; TRBD2 might be the D (6 bases). The V gene's germline CDR1 is GTSNPN and CDR2 SVGIG (reference sequence). The CDR3 length is 14 residues. Trimming shortened V by 3 bases and J by 8 bases, and 16 bases separated the two germline ends. This CDR3 is CAWRWGVSSGELFF. The CDR3 DNA reads TGTGCCTGGAGGTGGGGGGTGTCATCTGGGGAGCTGTTTTTT.

CDR3 in amino acids: CASRRVQGSNQPQHF. The DNA of the CDR3 is TGTGCCAGCAGACGAGTACAGGGGAGCAATCAGCCCCAGCATTTT. The chain employs TRBV6-6 and TRBJ1-5; TRBD1 aligns across 7 bases. With 6 bases clipped from V and 1 base from J, the junction kept 6 bases outside the gene matches. The CDR3 sequence is 15 residues long. Germline V gene sequence: CDR1 MNHNY, CDR2 SVGAGI (reference sequence).

This chain uses TRBV6-5 with TRBJ2-1; 9 positions match TRBD2. V gave up 2 bases and J gave up 10 bases; unmatched junction bases: 12. Germline values: CDR1 MNHEY, CDR2 SVGAGI. The CDR3 is 16 residues long. The CDR3 DNA reads TGTGCCAGCAGTTACGGGGTGGCGGGAGGGCCAGGGGAGCAGTTCTTC. It translates to CASSYGVAGGPGEQFF.

This chain uses TRBV5-1 with TRBJ2-7; 8 bases agree with TRBD1. Looked up from germline, CDR1 is SGHRS and CDR2 is YFSETQ. V lost 4 bases to trimming and J lost 6 bases; unmatched junction nucleotides: 9. The CDR3 extends over 14 amino acids. This CDR3 reads CASSPIQTGGEQYF. DNA of the CDR3: TGCGCCAGCAGCCCGATTCAAACAGGGGGCGAGCAGTACTTC.

V usage is TRBV19 and J usage is TRBJ1-5; a possible D gene is TRBD1 (6 bases). The V gene lost 0 bases and the J gene lost 9 bases, with 9 bases spanning the gap. The CDR3 extends over 13 amino acids. The germline V gene encodes CDR1 LNHDA and CDR2 SQIVND (reference sequence). The CDR3 DNA reads as TGTGCCAGTAGTATAGAGGGGGCAAGGCCCCAGCATTTT. It specifies CASSIEGARPQHF.

The chain recombines TRBV11-2 with TRBJ2-3; no definite D call. CDR1 and CDR2 from the germline V gene are SGHAT and FQNNGV. The CDR3 runs to 14 residues. Between the trimmed V and J ends, which lost 0 bases and 6 bases, there was a span of 10 bases. Here the CDR3 DNA reads TGTGCCAGCAGCTTAGAAGCAAGGAGTGATACGCAGTATTTT. It translates to CASSLEARSDTQYF.

The V call is TRBV30, the J call TRBJ2-3; D possibly uses TRBD1 or TRBD2 (5 bases each). The ends were cut back, 2 bases at V and 1 base at J, with 16 bases in the middle. The CDR3 length is 16 residues. Germline V gene data show CDR1 as GTSNPN and CDR2 as SVGIG (reference sequence). CDR3 coding DNA: TGTGCCTGGAGTACCAGTTGGGGGTCGGGCACAGATACGCAGTATTTT. Its translation is CAWSTSWGSGTDTQYF.

The CDR3 is CASSPEAGNTIYF. For the CDR3, the DNA is TGTGCCAGCAGCCCCGAAGCTGGAAACACCATATATTTT. V and J are TRBV7-8 and TRBJ1-3; D unresolved. The CDR3 is 13 amino acids. V was clipped by 5 bases and J by 2 bases, with 7 bases between them. CDR1 and CDR2 from the germline V gene are SGHVS and FQNEAQ.

This rearrangement joins TRBV6-1 to TRBJ1-4; D unresolved. V lost 5 bases and J 0 bases, leaving 4 bases between the germline ends. Germline assignment: CDR1 MNHNS and CDR2 SASEGT. The CDR3 extends over 13 amino acids. Here the CDR3 reads CASSFATNEKLFF. Here the CDR3 DNA reads TGTGCCAGCAGTTTTGCAACTAATGAAAAACTGTTTTTT.

The V call is TRBV6-5, the J call TRBJ1-1, with D possibly TRBD1 on 6 matching bases. Trimming pared 6 bases from V and 7 bases from J, leaving 9 bases between. The CDR3 loop spans 11 amino acids. Germline V lookup: CDR1 MNHEY, CDR2 SVGAGI. The DNA of the CDR3 is TGTGCCAGCAGAGGACAGATTGAAGCTTTCTTT. Translation gives CASRGQIEAFF.

The chain links TRBV5-1 to TRBJ1-4; D gene unclear. Per germline, CDR1 SGHRS and CDR2 YFSETQ. The CDR3 totals 14 residues. Trimming pared 2 bases from V and 3 bases from J, leaving 8 bases between. CDR3 sequence: CASSLDTSNEKLFF. The DNA of the CDR3 is TGCGCCAGCAGCTTAGACACATCTAATGAAAAACTGTTTTTT.

The chain couples TRBV2 to TRBJ2-1; TRBD2 matches at 7 bases. After removal of 0 bases from V and 3 bases from J, the junction contained 5 bases not matched to a gene. The CDR3 length is 16 residues. Looked up from germline, CDR1 is SNHLY and CDR2 is FYNNEI. The CDR3 loop reads CASSEASGRVYNEQFF. In nucleotides, the CDR3 is TGTGCCAGCAGTGAAGCTAGTGGGAGGGTCTACAATGAGCAGTTCTTC.